Below are 18 T cell receptor beta chains sequenced from a single sample in a study of blood T cell repertoires in COVID-19. Clones were sequenced by immunoSEQ multiplex PCR, and TCRdb holds only the in-frame ones, with some missing. The data show roughly 18,000 clones, about 86% seen once. Specimen: peripheral blood. Receptor source: a man aged 70 or older with acute or convalescent COVID-19.

The chain is built from TRBV27 and TRBJ2-2; the D gene is possibly TRBD1 (5 bases). There are 14 residues in the CDR3. Trimming cost V 6 bases and J 9 bases, with 17 bases left between them. The germline V gene has CDR1 MNHEY and CDR2 SMNVEV (reference sequence). Written as DNA, the CDR3 is TGTGCCAGCAGAGCGATAGCAGGGTCCCGGGAGCTGTTTTTT. Translating gives CASRAIAGSRELFF.

This chain uses TRBV28 with TRBJ2-2; 8 bases map to TRBD2. In germline, CDR1 is MDHEN, CDR2 SYDVKM. CDR3 length equals 14 residues. Losses at the gene ends were 8 bases for V and 2 bases for J; bases not matched to a gene: 4. The CDR3 loop reads CASSIAGNTGELFF. CDR3 bases: TGTGCCAGCTCTATAGCGGGAAACACCGGGGAGCTGTTTTTT.

This sequence joins TRBV4-1 and TRBJ2-7; weak D call: TRBD1 (5 bases). V gave up 1 base and J gave up 3 bases, with 10 bases separating them. Per the germline V gene, CDR1 is MGHRA and CDR2 is YSYEKL. The CDR3 loop spans 14 amino acids. Here the CDR3 reads CASSQGGSLYEQYF. As DNA, the CDR3 is TGCGCCAGCAGCCAAGGGGGCAGCCTCTACGAGCAGTACTTC.

The chain couples TRBV7-6 to TRBJ2-7, with 12 bases that match TRBD2. The CDR3 is made up of 16 amino acids. The germline V gene has CDR1 SGHVS and CDR2 FNYEAQ. V shed 1 base and J 3 bases; nucleotides not matched to a gene: 4. The CDR3 loop reads CASSLGTSGILYEQYF. The CDR3 nucleotides read TGTGCCAGCAGCTTAGGGACTAGCGGGATCCTCTACGAGCAGTACTTC.

The V and J genes are TRBV29-1 and TRBJ1-2; 7 bases map to TRBD1. The germline V gene encodes CDR1 SQVTM and CDR2 ANQGSEA. The CDR3 covers 14 residues. The ends lost 6 bases at V and 2 bases at J; junction bases unmatched: 9. CDR3 coding DNA: TGCAGCGTACTACAGGGGCCCTCAAACTATGGCTACACCTTC. Its translation is CSVLQGPSNYGYTF.

The J gene is TRBJ2-1, the V gene TRBV7-2, with D unclear. Deletions cut 3 bases from V and 0 bases from J, with 9 bases between. CDR3 length: 15 residues. Germline-derived CDR1 and CDR2 are SGHTA and FQGNSA. The CDR3 DNA is TGTGCCAGCAGCTTCGCTGCCAGCTCCTACAATGAGCAGTTCTTC. It codes for CASSFAASSYNEQFF.

The chain is built from TRBV7-9 and TRBJ2-7; 10 bases line up with TRBD1. After removal of 4 bases from V and 7 bases from J, the junction contained 7 bases not matched to a gene. Per germline, CDR1 SEHNR and CDR2 FQNEAQ (reference sequence). This CDR3 is built from 14 residues. CDR3 DNA sequence: TGTGCCAGCAGCTCTGGGACAGGGGCGAGGGAGCAGTACTTC. It specifies CASSSGTGAREQYF. The full variable domain, rest sourced from reference TRBV7-9 and TRBJ2-7, is DTGVSQNPRHKITKRGQNVTFRCDPISEHNRLYWYRQTLGQGPEFLTYFQNEAQLEKSRLLSDRFSAERPKGSFSTLEIQRTEQGDSAMYLCASSSGTGAREQYFGPGTRLTVT.

Regarding this clone: An end of the junction does not agree with germline; a read error may underlie this. The J gene is TRBJ1-5, the V gene TRBV6-5; no clear D gene. In germline, CDR1 is MNHEY, CDR2 SVGAGI. The length of the CDR3 is 14 residues. The CDR3, as DNA: TGTGCCAGCAAAGTCGGGTATAGCAGTCAGCCCCAGCATTTT. It is translated as CASKVGYSSQPQHF.

The chain carries TRBV15 and TRBJ2-4; 9 nucleotides agree with TRBD1. The trim removed 9 bases at V and 0 bases at J, leaving 15 bases unmatched. Germline CDR1 LNHNV, CDR2 YYDKDF (reference sequence). The CDR3 spans 18 residues. The CDR3 reads CATKGQGKTTLAKNIQYF. In DNA, the CDR3 is TGTGCCACGAAGGGACAGGGTAAAACGACTCTAGCCAAAAACATTCAGTACTTC.

V and J are TRBV7-2 and TRBJ2-7, with D perhaps matching TRBD2 (6 bases). The CDR3 covers 15 residues. The V and J ends lost 1 base and 6 bases respectively, with 16 bases between them. Germline assignment: CDR1 SGHTA and CDR2 FQGNSA. The CDR3 DNA is TGTGCCAGCAGCTTAGTGGCCAGGGAGGAGTTCGAGCAGTACTTC. Translating it yields CASSLVAREEFEQYF.

The V and J genes are TRBV5-1 and TRBJ2-6; D might be TRBD1 (6 bases). V was clipped by 2 bases and J by 4 bases, with 16 bases between them. The CDR3 sequence is 17 residues long. Per germline, CDR1 SGHRS and CDR2 YFSETQ. The CDR3 DNA sequence: TGCGCCAGCAGCTTAGCCCCAACAGGGCGGGGGGCCAACGTCCTGACTTTC. This translates into CASSLAPTGRGANVLTF.

This chain connects TRBV15 to TRBJ2-1, with 8 bases matching TRBD2. The CDR3 extends over 15 amino acids. Germline values: CDR1 LNHNV, CDR2 YYDKDF (reference sequence). Trimming took 7 bases from V and 9 from J; bases not matched to a gene: 14. The CDR3, as DNA: TGTGCCACCACCAAGAGGGACCGGGAGGGGGGTGAGCAGTTCTTC. Amino acid sequence: CATTKRDREGGEQFF. The whole variable domain, remainder taken from reference TRBV15 and TRBJ2-1, is DAMVIQNPRYQVTQFGKPVTLSCSQTLNHNVMYWYQQKSSQAPKLLFHYYDKDFNNEADTPDNFQSRRPNTSFCFLDIRSPGLGDTAMYLCATTKRDREGGEQFFGPGTRLTVL.

This chain joins TRBV18 and TRBJ1-5; TRBD1 matches at 7 bases. The CDR3 runs 13 residues. V trimming: 11 bases; J trimming: 0 bases; junction bases outside the gene matches: 4. Germline CDR1 and CDR2: KGHSH and LQKENI. As DNA, the CDR3 is TGTGCCTCAGGACAGGTTAGCAATCAGCCCCAGCATTTT. As protein: CASGQVSNQPQHF.

Comment on this clone: One end of the junction is discordant with germline, which a read error may explain. J is TRBJ2-7 and V is TRBV7-7; TRBD2 matches at 14 bases. CDR1 is SSHAT, CDR2 FNYEAQ, per germline (reference sequence). The CDR3 is 16 residues long. The CDR3 reads CASSSGTSGSLYEQYF. CDR3 nucleotide sequence: TGTGCTAGCAGCTCTGGGACTAGCGGGAGCCTATACGAGCAGTACTTC. Full variable domain (outside the CDR3, taken from reference TRBV7-7 and TRBJ2-7): GAGVSQSPRYKVTKRGQDVTLRCDPISSHATLYWYQQALGQGPEFLTYFNYEAQPDKSGLPSDRFSAERPEGSISTLTIQRTEQRDSAMYRCASSSGTSGSLYEQYFGPGTRLTVT.

The chain couples TRBV6-5 to TRBJ2-7; 8 bases match TRBD2. This CDR3 comprises 15 residues. Germline V gene lookup returns CDR1 MNHEY and CDR2 SVGAGI. The J segment lost 2 bases and the V segment lost 4 bases, leaving 7 bases of the junction unmatched. The CDR3 coding sequence is TGTGCCAGCAGTTCCCCCGGGAGGGGGACCTACGAGCAGTACTTC. The encoded protein is CASSSPGRGTYEQYF.

Only a few counts were recorded for this clone. The J gene is TRBJ2-3, the V gene TRBV5-1; 8 positions agree with TRBD2. The V and J ends lost 0 bases and 4 bases, in that order; junction bases with no gene match: 4. CDR1 is SGHRS, CDR2 YFSETQ, per germline. The CDR3 spans 15 residues. The CDR3 spells CASSLALAGADTQYF. CDR3 nucleotide sequence: TGCGCCAGCAGCTTGGCGCTAGCGGGTGCAGATACGCAGTATTTT.

This chain links TRBV7-9 with TRBJ2-7; D not resolved. The germline V gene encodes CDR1 SEHNR and CDR2 FQNEAQ (reference sequence). The V end lost 0 bases, the J end lost 3 bases, and 12 bases lay between the germline ends. The CDR3 is 15 amino acids. CDR3 sequence reads: CASSLASTANYEQYF. CDR3 nucleotides: TGTGCCAGCAGCTTAGCCAGTACAGCAAACTACGAGCAGTACTTC. Filled out from reference TRBV7-9 and TRBJ2-7, the complete variable domain reads DTGVSQNPRHKITKRGQNVTFRCDPISEHNRLYWYRQTLGQGPEFLTYFQNEAQLEKSRLLSDRFSAERPKGSFSTLEIQRTEQGDSAMYLCASSLASTANYEQYFGPGTRLTVT.

The chain links TRBV23-1 to TRBJ2-1; 11 bases line up with TRBD1. TRBV23-1 is classed as an ORF, of uncertain function. The CDR3 loop spans 18 amino acids. V gave up 0 bases and J gave up 0 bases; unmatched junction bases: 4. CDR3 sequence reads: CASSQSGQGVYSYNEQFF. The CDR3 DNA sequence: TGCGCCAGCAGTCAATCGGGACAGGGGGTTTACTCCTACAATGAGCAGTTCTTC.